This T cell receptor beta chain came from a study of blood T cell repertoires in COVID-19. Background on the study: Samples came from the United States, Italy and Spain, spanning acute and convalescent COVID-19. T cells, B-cell-depleted T cells, or PBMCs supplied cDNA or gDNA.

Participants were aged roughly 18 to 100 years from 20 to 30 US areas. Participants' own reports of clinical history determined their cohort assignment. Here immunoSEQ multiplex PCR was the method, and the copy in TCRdb shows in-frame clones only, minus some. The profile covers about 480,000 clones, with around 87% appearing a single time and less than 2% taken by the ten largest. The CDR3 sequence is 16 residues long. Trimming left V 3 bases short and J 1 base short, with 14 bases between. Germline lookup yields CDR1 ENHRY and CDR2 SYGVKD. The TCR comes from a woman aged 40 to 55 who had recovered from COVID-19. The gene calls are TRBV10-3 and TRBJ2-3; tentative D call: TRBD2 (6 bases). The sample consisted of PBMCs or T cells enriched from blood (not recorded which). The CDR3 loop reads CAISDMVAEGTDTQYF. CDR3 in DNA: TGTGCCATCAGTGATATGGTAGCGGAGGGCACAGATACGCAGTATTTT.